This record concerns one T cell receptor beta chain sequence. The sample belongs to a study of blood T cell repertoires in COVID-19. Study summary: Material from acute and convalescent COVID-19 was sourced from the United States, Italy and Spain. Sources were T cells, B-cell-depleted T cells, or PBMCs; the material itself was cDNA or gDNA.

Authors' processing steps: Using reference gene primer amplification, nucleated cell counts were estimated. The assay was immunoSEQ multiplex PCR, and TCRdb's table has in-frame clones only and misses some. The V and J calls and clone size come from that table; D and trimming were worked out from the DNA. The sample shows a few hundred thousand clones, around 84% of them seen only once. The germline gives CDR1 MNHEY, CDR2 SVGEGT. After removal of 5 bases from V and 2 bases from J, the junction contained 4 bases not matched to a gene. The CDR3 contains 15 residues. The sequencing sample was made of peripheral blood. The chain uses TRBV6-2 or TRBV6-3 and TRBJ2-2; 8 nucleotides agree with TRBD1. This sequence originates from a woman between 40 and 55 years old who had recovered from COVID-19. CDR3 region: CASSPQGANTGELFF. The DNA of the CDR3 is TGTGCCAGCAGTCCGCAGGGGGCCAACACCGGGGAGCTGTTTTTT.